Listed here are 31 T cell receptor beta chains from one sample, sequenced in a study of circulating CD8 cells and anti-PD-1 response in melanoma. Four subsets defined by PD-1 and/or TIGIT were sorted from live CD3+CD8+TCRalphabeta+ cells. Using approximately 15 ng of total RNA, TCR libraries were made with the QIAseq Immune Repertoire TCR panel. TCRdb re-called the reads through MiXCR, storing one row per CDR3 protein. The sample consists of 400 to 450 distinct CDR3 sequences, approximately 6% of them appearing once. Sample: CD8+ T cells from PBMCs, taken at baseline or after one month of anti-PD-1 therapy (not recorded which). These receptors were taken from a human donor with melanoma.

By sample fraction, this clonotype is medium-sized. This chain connects TRBV19 to TRBJ2-7, with D possibly TRBD2 on 5 matching bases. CDR1 is LNHDA and CDR2 is SQIVND in the germline V gene (reference sequence). Trimming stripped 7 bases from V and 2 bases from J, with 21 bases between. The CDR3 is 16 residues long. This CDR3 is CASNIPETAATYEQYF. DNA for the CDR3: TGTGCCAGTAACATCCCCGAAACAGCGGCAACCTACGAGCAGTACTTC.

This clonotype is termed medium-sized (0.01 to 0.1%). V gene TRBV29-1 combines with J gene TRBJ2-3; TRBD2 is a possible D gene (7 bases). CDR1 is SQVTM and CDR2 is ANQGSEA in the germline V gene. CDR3 size: 13 residues. V was trimmed by 7 bases and J by 1 base, leaving 12 bases between them. As DNA, the CDR3 is TGCAGCGGAGGGGGGGAAGGCACAGATACGCAGTATTTT. This encodes CSGGGEGTDTQYF.

Within the sample, this clonotype is large (0.1 to 1%). The CDR3 reads CASSLTYEQYF. For the CDR3, the DNA is TGTGCCAGCAGCCTAACCTACGAGCAGTACTTC. The chain is built from TRBV7-2 and TRBJ2-7; no clear D gene. V lost 5 bases and J lost 2, with 4 bases in between. Germline CDR1 SGHTA, CDR2 FQGNSA. There are 11 residues in the CDR3.

By frequency in the sample, this clonotype is medium-sized. At one of its ends the junction is not consistent with the germline gene, which may arise from a read error. This chain uses TRBV7-9 with TRBJ1-1; D is unresolved. The CDR3 runs to 13 residues. Looked up from germline, CDR1 is SEHNR and CDR2 is FQNEAQ (reference sequence). Written as DNA, the CDR3 is TGTGCCAGCAGCTTACCGGCGAACACTAAAGCTTTCTTT. Its protein product is CASSLPANTKAFF.

This clonotype ranks as large (0.1 to 1%). The chain links TRBV29-1 to TRBJ2-7; D is ambiguous. Germline V lookup: CDR1 SQVTM, CDR2 ANQGSEA. V was trimmed by 1 base and J by 4 bases, leaving 8 bases between them. This CDR3 is 12 amino acids long. The CDR3 DNA reads as TGCAGCGTTGAAGGGCCCACATACGAGCAGTACTTC. It translates to CSVEGPTYEQYF.

By share, this clonotype counts as large. V is TRBV19 and J is TRBJ2-7, with 8 bases lining up with TRBD2. Germline V gene data show CDR1 as LNHDA and CDR2 as SQIVND (reference sequence). The CDR3 extends over 15 amino acids. V lost 6 bases, J lost 3 bases, and 10 bases stayed unmatched. The CDR3 DNA sequence: TGTGCCAGTAGCATCAGGGGCGGGGGGAACTACGAGCAGTACTTC. Protein: CASSIRGGGNYEQYF.

To note about this clonotype: This clone may be a read error of a much larger clone one base away. The chain carries TRBV27 and TRBJ2-5, with TRBD2 matching 8 bases. This CDR3 contains 15 residues. The V gene's germline CDR1 is MNHEY and CDR2 SMNVEV (reference sequence). In nucleotides, the CDR3 is TGTGCCGGCAGCCAATCCCCCGGGGGGGGGGAGACCCAGTACTTC. It translates to CAGSQSPGGGETQYF.

This clonotype is large. The chain joins TRBV19 to TRBJ2-7, with TRBD1 matching over 10 bases. The V and J ends lost 3 bases and 0 bases, in that order; junction bases with no gene match: 5. The CDR3 extends over 16 amino acids. Germline CDR1 is LNHDA and CDR2 is SQIVND (reference sequence). As DNA, the CDR3 is TGTGCCAGTAGTATGGGGGACAGGGGATTCTCCTACGAGCAGTACTTC. Translating gives CASSMGDRGFSYEQYF. Based on the CDR3 plus reference TRBV19 and TRBJ2-7, the full variable domain is DGGITQSPKYLFRKEGQNVTLSCEQNLNHDAMYWYRQDPGQGLRLIYYSQIVNDFQKGDIAEGYSVSREKKESFPLTVTSAQKNPTAFYLCASSMGDRGFSYEQYFGPGTRLTVT.

By sample fraction, this clonotype is medium-sized. The chain couples TRBV2 to TRBJ2-2, with D possibly called TRBD1 or TRBD2 (5 bases each). This CDR3 has 15 amino acids. V was cut by 3 bases and J by 5 bases, with 13 bases left in between. Germline V gives CDR1 SNHLY, CDR2 FYNNEI. DNA for the CDR3: TGTGCCAGCAGTGATTGGGCCGGGACGACCGGGGAGCTGTTTTTT. Protein: CASSDWAGTTGELFF.

This clonotype counts as medium-sized. The chain joins TRBV29-1 to TRBJ1-1, with a weak D call TRBD1 (6 bases). The CDR3 runs 13 residues. The V gene lost 7 bases and the J gene lost 5 bases, with 17 bases spanning the gap. The germline CDR1 and CDR2 sequences are SQVTM and ANQGSEA. CDR3 coding DNA: TGCAGCGGAATCAGGGGCTCCATGACTGAAGCTTTCTTT. The encoded protein is CSGIRGSMTEAFF.

This clonotype is large. The chain carries TRBV19 and TRBJ2-1, with a tentative D call TRBD1 (5 bases). The V end lost 3 bases, the J end lost 2 bases, and 8 bases lay between the germline ends. The CDR3 has 14 amino acids. Germline V gene data show CDR1 as LNHDA and CDR2 as SQIVND (reference sequence). The CDR3 is CASSIQGPYNEQFF. DNA of the CDR3: TGTGCCAGTAGTATCCAGGGCCCCTACAATGAGCAGTTCTTC.

Relative to its sample, this clonotype is large. The J gene is TRBJ2-3, the V gene TRBV25-1; no clear D gene. The CDR3 covers 13 residues. Trimming pared 8 bases from V and 0 bases from J, leaving 9 bases between. The germline CDR1 and CDR2 sequences are MGHDK and SYGVNS. Written as DNA, the CDR3 is TGTGCCAGCGGCCATGGGAGCACAGATACGCAGTATTTT. Protein: CASGHGSTDTQYF.

This clonotype counts as large. This rearrangement joins TRBV28 to TRBJ2-1; TRBD2 agrees at 8 bases. After removal of 3 bases from V and 5 bases from J, the junction contained 6 bases not matched to a gene. Germline V gene lookup returns CDR1 MDHEN and CDR2 SYDVKM. The CDR3 is 15 residues long. In DNA, the CDR3 is TGTGCCAGCAGTTTGAGCGGGAGTCCGAACAATGAGCAGTTCTTC. Amino acids: CASSLSGSPNNEQFF.

By sample fraction, this clonotype is large. The J gene is TRBJ1-4, the V gene TRBV2; D uncertain. The germline V gene encodes CDR1 SNHLY and CDR2 FYNNEI. V lost 8 bases and J 5 bases, leaving 9 bases between the germline ends. The CDR3 runs 12 residues. CDR3 sequence: CASRGQNEKLFF. The CDR3 region has the DNA TGTGCCAGCCGAGGGCAGAATGAAAAACTGTTTTTT.

Relative to its sample, this clonotype is hyperexpanded (1% or more). The J gene is TRBJ2-3, the V gene TRBV28, with D possibly matching TRBD2 (5 bases). This CDR3 has 15 residues. V shed 5 bases and J shed 4 bases, with 16 bases lying between them. Germline CDR1 MDHEN, CDR2 SYDVKM. The chain's CDR3 is CASSPSGLRADTQYF. In DNA, the CDR3 is TGTGCCAGCAGTCCTTCGGGGTTGAGGGCAGATACGCAGTATTTT.

This clonotype ranks as medium-sized. The CDR3 here is CASSLTAWSSNQPQHF. As DNA, the CDR3 is TGTGCCAGCAGTTTGACGGCTTGGAGTAGCAATCAGCCCCAGCATTTT. This rearrangement joins TRBV28 to TRBJ1-5; D not certain. From germline, CDR1 is MDHEN and CDR2 SYDVKM. Deletions cut 3 bases from V and 0 bases from J, with 12 bases between. The CDR3 covers 16 residues.

By share, this clonotype counts as medium-sized. The CDR3 DNA follows: TGTGCCAGCAGTCATCCCCCCCAGCGGGGGAGCTACGAGCAGTACTTC. It specifies CASSHPPQRGSYEQYF. The rearrangement links TRBV28 to TRBJ2-7; TRBD2 matches at 8 bases. With V trimmed by 5 bases and J by 3 bases, 12 bases remained unmatched. Germline V gene data show CDR1 as MDHEN and CDR2 as SYDVKM. The CDR3 has 16 residues. Supplemented by reference TRBV28 and TRBJ2-7, the full variable domain reads DVKVTQSSRYLVKRTGEKVFLECVQDMDHENMFWYRQDPGLGLRLIYFSYDVKMKEKGDIPEGYSVSREKKERFSLILESASTNQTSMYLCASSHPPQRGSYEQYFGPGTRLTVT.

By sample fraction, this clonotype is large. This chain links TRBV29-1 with TRBJ2-7; 8 nucleotides align to TRBD2. Germline lookup yields CDR1 SQVTM and CDR2 ANQGSEA. With V trimmed by 3 bases and J by 6 bases, 4 bases remained unmatched. CDR3 size: 12 residues. The CDR3 sequence: CSVDSLAGEQYF. CDR3 in DNA: TGCAGCGTTGATAGCCTAGCGGGCGAGCAGTACTTC.

This clonotype ranks as medium-sized. The chain couples TRBV24-1 to TRBJ2-2; 8 bases align to TRBD2. CDR1 is KGHDR, CDR2 SFDVKD, per germline. The junction had 7 bases not matched to a gene; V was cut back by 1 base and J by 7 bases. The CDR3 loop spans 16 amino acids. The CDR3, as DNA: TGTGCCACCAGTGATTTAATTAGCGGGAACTTCGGGGAGCTGTTTTTT. Translation gives CATSDLISGNFGELFF.

Sample share makes this clonotype medium-sized (0.01 to 0.1%). The genes are TRBV29-1 and TRBJ2-3; no firm D call. V lost 4 bases to trimming and J lost 4 bases, with 15 bases between them. This CDR3 is built from 14 residues. Germline-derived CDR1 and CDR2 are SQVTM and ANQGSEA. In nucleotides, the CDR3 is TGCAGCGTTGTTTGGGGAACGGGTCCAGATACGCAGTATTTT. The encoded protein is CSVVWGTGPDTQYF.

By share of the sample, this clonotype is large. The chain employs TRBV15 and TRBJ1-1; D gene uncertain. There are 13 residues in the CDR3. The germline V gene has CDR1 LNHNV and CDR2 YYDKDF (reference sequence). V lost 0 bases and J lost 3, with 5 bases in between. CDR3 sequence reads: CATSRDSYTEAFF. In DNA form, the CDR3 reads TGTGCCACCAGCAGAGATAGTTACACTGAAGCTTTCTTT.

This clonotype is deemed large. The chain carries TRBV19 and TRBJ1-1, with D possibly being TRBD1 (6 bases). This CDR3 region has 15 residues. The V gene lost 0 bases and the J gene lost 1 base, with 9 bases spanning the gap. In germline, CDR1 is LNHDA, CDR2 SQIVND (reference sequence). This CDR3 reads CASSIDGTPNTEAFF. The CDR3 DNA reads as TGTGCCAGTAGTATAGACGGGACACCGAACACTGAAGCTTTCTTT.

In this sample, this clonotype is large. The chain links TRBV28 to TRBJ2-7; TRBD1 is a possible D gene (6 bases). The CDR3 extends over 17 amino acids. V was cut by 5 bases and J by 1 base, with 21 bases left in between. Germline values: CDR1 MDHEN, CDR2 SYDVKM. The CDR3 coding sequence is TGTGCCAGCAGTCTTGATACAGGGCCTCAACGATCCTACGAGCAGTACTTC. Protein sequence: CASSLDTGPQRSYEQYF.

By share of the sample, this clonotype is large. This sequence joins TRBV19 and TRBJ2-1; 7 positions match TRBD1. With 10 bases clipped from V and 6 bases from J, the junction kept 9 bases outside the gene matches. The CDR3 is made up of 13 amino acids. The V gene's germline CDR1 is LNHDA and CDR2 SQIVND (reference sequence). The CDR3 region is CAITDRLTNEQFF. The CDR3 DNA sequence: TGTGCCATCACGGACAGGCTAACCAATGAGCAGTTCTTC. The full variable domain, with the rest looked up from reference TRBV19 and TRBJ2-1, is DGGITQSPKYLFRKEGQNVTLSCEQNLNHDAMYWYRQDPGQGLRLIYYSQIVNDFQKGDIAEGYSVSREKKESFPLTVTSAQKNPTAFYLCAITDRLTNEQFFGPGTRLTVL.

In this sample, this clonotype is medium-sized. The CDR3 carries no conserved terminal phenylalanine or tryptophan, so it likely arises from a read error. The DNA is left out, because the CDR3 cannot be placed on it with certainty; the CDR3 is given as TCRdb lists it. The CDR3 spells CSASLDLGEGI. The rearrangement joins TRBV20-1 to TRBJ1-1. CDR1 and CDR2 from the germline V gene are DFQATT and SNEGSKA (reference sequence). The CDR3 length equals 11 residues, ends included.

This clonotype is medium-sized by share. This chain joins TRBV29-1 and TRBJ2-2; D possibly corresponds to TRBD2 (5 bases). The CDR3 contains 17 residues. Germline loops: CDR1 SQVTM, CDR2 ANQGSEA. V shed 0 bases and J shed 0 bases, with 14 bases lying between them. The CDR3 DNA is TGCAGCGTTGAAGATCGCGCCCGGGGTACGAACACCGGGGAGCTGTTTTTT. This sequence encodes CSVEDRARGTNTGELFF.

This clonotype is classed as large. V usage is TRBV29-1 and J usage is TRBJ2-1; TRBD2 is a possible D gene (5 bases). The V end lost 2 bases, the J end lost 8 bases, and 10 bases lay between the germline ends. Per the germline V gene, CDR1 is SQVTM and CDR2 is ANQGSEA. CDR3 length: 12 amino acids. The CDR3 DNA is TGCAGCGTTGAAAACGGGATCGATGAGCAGTTCTTC. It translates to CSVENGIDEQFF.

The V and J genes are TRBV4-3 and TRBJ1-6, with D hard to call. The CDR3 spans 13 residues. The germline V gene has CDR1 LGHNA and CDR2 YSLEER. The ends were cut back, 5 bases at V and 6 bases at J, with 8 bases in the middle. In DNA form, the CDR3 reads TGCGCCAGCAGCAGGGCATTTAATTCACCCCTCCACTTT. Encoded protein: CASSRAFNSPLHF.

In its sample, this clonotype ranks as medium-sized. The rearrangement uses TRBV20-1 and TRBJ2-3; TRBD2 is a possible D gene (5 bases). Germline V gene lookup returns CDR1 DFQATT and CDR2 SNEGSKA (reference sequence). The CDR3 has 15 residues. Trimming left V 0 bases short and J 6 bases short, with 16 bases between. The CDR3 region has the DNA TGCAGTGCTAGAGAGCTCGGGGATGGAATGGATACGCAGTATTTT. Translation: CSARELGDGMDTQYF.

By share, this clonotype ranks as medium-sized. The chain combines TRBV19 with TRBJ2-5, with D perhaps being TRBD1 or TRBD2 (5 bases each). This CDR3 spans 16 amino acids. Per germline, CDR1 LNHDA and CDR2 SQIVND (reference sequence). The V gene lost 4 bases and the J gene lost 0 bases, with 15 bases spanning the gap. CDR3 DNA sequence: TGTGCCAGTAGTACCCCCCTGACGGGACACCAAGAGACCCAGTACTTC. Amino acids: CASSTPLTGHQETQYF.

By share of the sample, this clonotype is large. The V gene is TRBV28, the J gene TRBJ2-7, with 7 positions matching TRBD2. The CDR3 totals 13 residues. V was clipped by 6 bases and J by 2 bases; unmatched bases: 4. Germline CDR1 MDHEN, CDR2 SYDVKM. CDR3 in DNA: TGTGCCAGCAGCCCCCGGGGGGCCTACGAGCAGTACTTC. It specifies CASSPRGAYEQYF. Based on the CDR3 plus reference TRBV28 and TRBJ2-7, the full variable domain is DVKVTQSSRYLVKRTGEKVFLECVQDMDHENMFWYRQDPGLGLRLIYFSYDVKMKEKGDIPEGYSVSREKKERFSLILESASTNQTSMYLCASSPRGAYEQYFGPGTRLTVT.